This entry lists 31 T cell receptor beta chains sequenced from one sample in a study of human thymus T cells. Thymic material originated from resections removed in the course of corrective heart surgery. Measured with immunoSEQ multiplex PCR; TCRdb has only the in-frame clones, and not every one. This sample yields some 120,000 clones, of which approximately 96% are seen a single time; around 0.025% belongs to the top ten. The material sequenced was thymus tissue. These receptors all stem from a boy under two years old with a congenital heart defect but otherwise immunologically healthy.

This chain links TRBV19 with TRBJ1-4; D may be TRBD1 (6 bases). Germline V lookup: CDR1 LNHDA, CDR2 SQIVND (reference sequence). CDR3 length: 13 residues. The germline V and J ends were trimmed by 8 bases and 5 bases, with 12 bases remaining between them. CDR3 nucleotides: TGTGCCAGTGGCGGACAGCCGAATGAAAAACTGTTTTTT. As protein: CASGGQPNEKLFF.

This rearrangement joins TRBV28 to TRBJ2-7; 10 bases agree with TRBD2. With V trimmed by 5 bases and J by 4 bases, 11 bases remained unmatched. Looked up from germline, CDR1 is MDHEN and CDR2 is SYDVKM. This CDR3 is 16 amino acids long. CDR3 sequence: CASSPPLAGVEYEQYF. CDR3 in DNA: TGTGCCAGCAGTCCCCCTCTAGCGGGGGTTGAGTACGAGCAGTACTTC.

The chain has TRBV4-1 and TRBJ1-1, with D perhaps TRBD1 (6 bases). Looked up from germline, CDR1 is MGHRA and CDR2 is YSYEKL. V lost 0 bases to trimming and J lost 4 bases, with 18 bases between them. CDR3 size: 17 residues. The CDR3 DNA is TGCGCCAGCAGCCAAGAATTTGGGGGGCGCGAGGCCACTGAAGCTTTCTTT. Translation: CASSQEFGGREATEAFF.

The CDR3 reads CASSLRLAGGQGTDTQYF. The CDR3, as DNA: TGTGCCAGCAGCTTGCGGCTAGCGGGGGGGCAAGGAACAGATACGCAGTATTTT. This rearrangement joins TRBV7-6 to TRBJ2-3; 12 nucleotides line up with TRBD2. The V gene's germline CDR1 is SGHVS and CDR2 FNYEAQ. This CDR3 is 18 amino acids long. The junction had 10 bases not matched to a gene; V was cut back by 3 bases and J by 3 bases.

This clone was recorded once. The chain recombines TRBV6-5 with TRBJ1-3; D call uncertain. V dropped 7 bases and J dropped 8 bases, with 15 bases sitting between them. The CDR3 covers 13 residues. The germline gives CDR1 MNHEY, CDR2 SVGAGI. CDR3 in amino acids: CASNPLPKDTIYF. In DNA, the CDR3 is TGTGCCAGCAACCCTCTACCGAAGGACACCATATATTTT.

The rearrangement links TRBV4-2 to TRBJ2-1; D is undetermined. The V gene lost 4 bases and the J gene lost 8 bases, with 12 bases spanning the gap. In germline, CDR1 is LGHNA, CDR2 YNFKEQ. The CDR3 is 13 amino acids. The CDR3: CASSPNDPYEQFF. Here the CDR3 DNA reads TGTGCCAGCAGCCCCAATGACCCCTATGAGCAGTTCTTC.

This sequence joins TRBV10-3 and TRBJ1-2; D might be TRBD1 (6 bases). The CDR3 covers 15 residues. The germline V and J ends were trimmed by 3 bases and 6 bases, with 17 bases remaining between them. Germline CDR1 reads ENHRY; CDR2 reads SYGVKD. DNA for the CDR3: TGTGCCATCAGTGACACTCGGGGGCGCGGGAATGGCTACACCTTC. As protein: CAISDTRGRGNGYTF.

The chain carries TRBV6-5 and TRBJ1-4; 7 bases are a match to TRBD1. V dropped 4 bases and J dropped 7; count of bases not matched to a gene: 9. Germline V lookup: CDR1 MNHEY, CDR2 SVGAGI. The CDR3 runs 15 residues. The CDR3, as DNA: TGTGCCAGCAGTTTCGGGACAGCCAGGGGTGAAAAACTGTTTTTT. It is translated as CASSFGTARGEKLFF.

The rearrangement links TRBV6-5 to TRBJ2-5, with a tentative D call TRBD1 (6 bases). The V and J ends lost 1 base and 2 bases respectively, with 11 bases between them. The CDR3 spans 15 residues. Per the germline V gene, CDR1 is MNHEY and CDR2 is SVGAGI. The CDR3 region has the DNA TGTGCCAGCAGTTACTGGGGAAGGGGGCAAGAGACCCAGTACTTC. It specifies CASSYWGRGQETQYF.

The J gene is TRBJ2-7, the V gene TRBV5-6, with unresolved D. This CDR3 has 15 amino acids. V dropped 3 bases and J dropped 5 bases, with 18 bases sitting between them. The V gene's germline CDR1 is SGHDT and CDR2 YYEEEE. The CDR3, as DNA: TGTGCCAGCAGCTGTCCGGACCATAGCCACCACGAGCAGTACTTC. Translating it yields CASSCPDHSHHEQYF.

The J gene is TRBJ2-5, the V gene TRBV5-1; no definite D call. Germline CDR1 reads SGHRS; CDR2 reads YFSETQ. V lost 0 bases and J 2 bases, leaving 8 bases between the germline ends. The CDR3 loop spans 14 amino acids. The CDR3 reads CASSLGVHQETQYF. Written as DNA, the CDR3 is TGCGCCAGCAGCTTGGGGGTTCATCAAGAGACCCAGTACTTC.

This chain connects TRBV4-2 to TRBJ2-3; D unresolved. With 0 bases removed from V and 0 bases from J, the gap between germline ends came to 10 bases. The CDR3 extends over 16 amino acids. Per germline, CDR1 LGHNA and CDR2 YNFKEQ. The CDR3 DNA reads as TGTGCCAGCAGCCAAGAGTCGCGACTTAGCACAGATACGCAGTATTTT. It codes for CASSQESRLSTDTQYF.

The J gene is TRBJ2-7, the V gene TRBV6-1; D is possibly TRBD1 (5 bases). Germline V gene data show CDR1 as MNHNS and CDR2 as SASEGT. Between the trimmed V and J ends, which lost 3 bases and 6 bases, there was a span of 12 bases. The CDR3 is made up of 13 amino acids. The CDR3 region is CASSDREDAEQYF. CDR3 nucleotide sequence: TGTGCCAGCAGTGACAGGGAAGACGCCGAGCAGTACTTC.

The V gene is TRBV6-5, the J gene TRBJ2-5; D remains unclear. The CDR3 has 13 amino acids. From germline, CDR1 is MNHEY and CDR2 SVGAGI. Trimming pared 6 bases from V and 2 bases from J, leaving 10 bases between. The CDR3 loop is CASRPTLQETQYF. In DNA form, the CDR3 reads TGTGCCAGCAGACCGACTTTGCAAGAGACCCAGTACTTC.

This rearrangement joins TRBV7-2 to TRBJ2-3; the match to TRBD2 covers 13 bases. The CDR3 has 19 amino acids. Looked up from germline, CDR1 is SGHTA and CDR2 is FQGNSA. Trimming at V came to 4 bases and at J to 6 bases, leaving 16 bases not matched to a gene. CDR3 nucleotides: TGTGCCAGCAGCTGGGGGACTAGCGGGGTAGTTTGTTTACCGGATACGCAGTATTTT. This translates into CASSWGTSGVVCLPDTQYF.

V is TRBV28 and J is TRBJ2-3; D unclear. Germline V gene lookup returns CDR1 MDHEN and CDR2 SYDVKM. V lost 1 base to trimming and J lost 6 bases, with 11 bases between them. The CDR3 runs to 14 residues. DNA for the CDR3: TGTGCCAGCAGTTTATCCCGCCTTCTCGATACGCAGTATTTT. Protein: CASSLSRLLDTQYF. Full variable domain (rest looked up from reference TRBV28 and TRBJ2-3): DVKVTQSSRYLVKRTGEKVFLECVQDMDHENMFWYRQDPGLGLRLIYFSYDVKMKEKGDIPEGYSVSREKKERFSLILESASTNQTSMYLCASSLSRLLDTQYFGPGTRLTVL.

V gene TRBV6-5 combines with J gene TRBJ1-1; tentative D call: TRBD1 (6 bases). V lost 6 bases, J lost 6 bases, and 17 bases lay in between. The CDR3 is 14 amino acids. Germline lookup yields CDR1 MNHEY and CDR2 SVGAGI. The DNA for the CDR3 is TGTGCCAGCAGCCTCAACCCGACAGGTTCTGAAGCTTTCTTT. Residues: CASSLNPTGSEAFF.

This CDR3 is CATEGRGSEQYF. Here the CDR3 DNA reads TGTGCTACTGAGGGGAGAGGGTCCGAGCAGTACTTC. The chain employs TRBV12-5 and TRBJ2-7; D possibly matches TRBD1 or TRBD2 (5 bases each). CDR1 is LGHNT and CDR2 is FRNRAP in the germline V gene. CDR3 length equals 12 residues. V dropped 10 bases and J dropped 6 bases, with 16 bases sitting between them.

The rearrangement uses TRBV7-6 and TRBJ2-1, with 8 nucleotides matching TRBD1. The ends lost 5 bases at V and 7 bases at J; junction bases unmatched: 7. Germline loops: CDR1 SGHVS, CDR2 FNYEAQ. This CDR3 region has 14 residues. CDR3 in DNA: TGTGCCAGCAGCCCACGGACAGGGAGAAATGAGCAGTTCTTC. It codes for CASSPRTGRNEQFF. The whole variable domain, filled in from reference TRBV7-6 and TRBJ2-1, reads GAGVSQSPRYKVTKRGQDVALRCDPISGHVSLYWYRQALGQGPEFLTYFNYEAQQDKSGLPNDRFSAERPEGSISTLTIQRTEQRDSAMYRCASSPRTGRNEQFFGPGTRLTVL.

This chain links TRBV4-3 with TRBJ2-7, with D possibly TRBD2 on 6 matching bases. Germline CDR1 is LGHNA and CDR2 is YSLEER. V lost 4 bases to trimming and J lost 5 bases, with 18 bases between them. CDR3 length equals 15 residues. In nucleotides, the CDR3 is TGCGCCAGCAGCCTCGGGCGGGACCCGCAGGACGAGCAGTACTTC. It is translated as CASSLGRDPQDEQYF.

This rearrangement joins TRBV29-1 to TRBJ2-2; TRBD2 matches at 13 bases. From germline, CDR1 is SQVTM and CDR2 ANQGSEA. CDR3 length: 15 residues. Germline trimming cut 6 bases from V and 5 bases from J; bases unmatched to any gene: 6. The CDR3 protein is CSVTSGGARTGELFF. CDR3 nucleotides: TGCAGCGTAACTAGCGGGGGGGCCCGGACCGGGGAGCTGTTTTTT.

The chain recombines TRBV5-5 with TRBJ1-2; 8 bases fit TRBD1. Germline V lookup: CDR1 SGHKS, CDR2 YYEKEE (reference sequence). This CDR3 region has 16 residues. Germline trimming cut 4 bases from V and 2 bases from J; bases unmatched to any gene: 10. The CDR3 loop is CASSPGQDPLNYGYTF. In DNA, the CDR3 is TGTGCCAGCAGCCCGGGACAGGACCCCCTCAACTATGGCTACACCTTC.

As DNA, the CDR3 is TGCAGCGTTGAAGTTTACAATGAGCAGTTCTTC. It codes for CSVEVYNEQFF. The chain has TRBV29-1 and TRBJ2-1; D gene uncertain. This CDR3 has 11 amino acids. V lost 1 base and J lost 4, with 2 bases in between. Germline V gene sequence: CDR1 SQVTM, CDR2 ANQGSEA.

V is TRBV28 and J is TRBJ2-7; D is unresolved. Germline V CDR1 and CDR2: MDHEN, SYDVKM. V lost 1 base, J lost 3 bases, and 22 bases lay in between. CDR3 length equals 18 residues. The CDR3 nucleotides read TGTGCCAGCAGTTTATCACCGGACGAAGCCCCCAACCTCTACGAGCAGTACTTC. It is translated as CASSLSPDEAPNLYEQYF.

The gene calls are TRBV28 and TRBJ1-1; 7 positions agree with TRBD1. Germline V gene data show CDR1 as MDHEN and CDR2 as SYDVKM. With V trimmed by 4 bases and J by 6 bases, 11 bases remained unmatched. The CDR3 consists of 15 residues. The chain's CDR3 is CASSYRGSGGPEAFF. CDR3 bases: TGTGCCAGCAGTTACAGGGGATCCGGTGGGCCTGAAGCTTTCTTT.

V gene TRBV9 combines with J gene TRBJ2-3; 8 bases agree with TRBD2. J was trimmed by 2 bases and V by 3 bases; bases with no gene match: 8. The V gene's germline CDR1 is SGDLS and CDR2 YYNGEE. CDR3 length equals 16 residues. The CDR3 sequence is CASSGRRGGPTDTQYF. The CDR3 DNA follows: TGTGCCAGCAGCGGCCGACGGGGGGGCCCCACAGATACGCAGTATTTT.

This chain joins TRBV28 and TRBJ1-5; 9 nucleotides line up with TRBD1. Germline V gene data show CDR1 as MDHEN and CDR2 as SYDVKM. The CDR3 totals 15 residues. V shed 5 bases and J 6 bases; nucleotides not matched to a gene: 8. CDR3 amino acids: CASSGVGTGIQPQHF. The CDR3, as DNA: TGTGCCAGCAGTGGGGTCGGGACAGGGATTCAGCCCCAGCATTTT.

The V call is TRBV4-1, the J call TRBJ1-2; D gene uncertain. The CDR3 runs 13 residues. The germline CDR1 and CDR2 sequences are MGHRA and YSYEKL. Trimming removed 4 bases from V and 1 base from J, with 7 bases in between. The CDR3 nucleotides are TGCGCCAGCAGCCGAGTAGGTAACTATGGCTACACCTTC. Translating it yields CASSRVGNYGYTF.

This chain links TRBV27 with TRBJ1-3, with a possible D match to TRBD1 (5 bases). Per the germline V gene, CDR1 is MNHEY and CDR2 is SMNVEV (reference sequence). CDR3 length: 15 amino acids. The V end lost 3 bases, the J end lost 8 bases, and 17 bases lay between the germline ends. The CDR3 here is CASSFGTGPEDTIYF. The CDR3 bases are TGTGCCAGCAGTTTTGGTACAGGCCCTGAGGACACCATATATTTT.

V and J are TRBV6-1 and TRBJ2-5; 8 bases fit TRBD1. Germline lookup yields CDR1 MNHNS and CDR2 SASEGT. V was pared by 4 bases and J by 0 bases, with 7 bases of the junction left unmatched. CDR3 length: 16 residues. CDR3 DNA: TGTGCCAGCAGTGTGTGCCAGGGGGCCCACCAAGAGACCCAGTACTTC. This encodes CASSVCQGAHQETQYF.

CDR3 DNA sequence: TGTGCCTGGAGTGTATGCCGGAGGGCGGGAACCGAAAAACTGTTTTTT. This sequence encodes CAWSVCRRAGTEKLFF. The chain links TRBV30 to TRBJ1-4; no clear D gene. The germline V gene encodes CDR1 GTSNPN and CDR2 SVGIG (reference sequence). Trimming left V 0 bases short and J 8 bases short, with 19 bases between. This CDR3 is built from 16 residues.